This T cell receptor beta chain comes out of a study of shared clonotypes between healthy human individuals. Points from the study as a whole: Shared clonotypes across all four donors exceeded non-shared ones in generation probability.

Terminally differentiated effector memory CD45RA+ cells were excluded by CCR7 positive selection of CD45RO-negative cells. The repertoire was sequenced with immunoSEQ multiplex PCR; TCRdb's copy has only in-frame clones and lacks some. Here the sample spans around 2,000,000 clones, just under 95% being singletons. To note about this clone: Its specificity is not known.

V was shortened by 6 bases and J by 3 bases, with 18 bases between the two germline ends. CDR1 and CDR2 from the germline V gene are MNHEY and SVGAGI. The CDR3 consists of 15 residues. The TCR was taken from a man in his late teens or twenties in good health. The sample taken for sequencing was naive CD8+ T cells sorted from blood. This chain links TRBV6-5 with TRBJ2-7; possibly TRBD1 for D (5 bases). The CDR3 nucleotides are TGTGCCAGCAGAGACCGGGCCAGGGCCTACTACGAGCAGTACTTC. It codes for CASRDRARAYYEQYF.